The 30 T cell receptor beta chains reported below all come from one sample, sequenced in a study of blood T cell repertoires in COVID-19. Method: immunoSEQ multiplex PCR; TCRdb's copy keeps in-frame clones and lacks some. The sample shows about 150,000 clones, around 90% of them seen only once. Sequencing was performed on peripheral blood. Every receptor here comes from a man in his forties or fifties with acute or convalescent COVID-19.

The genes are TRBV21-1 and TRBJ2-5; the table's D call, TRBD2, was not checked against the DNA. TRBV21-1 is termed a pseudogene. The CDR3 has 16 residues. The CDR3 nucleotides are TGTGCCAGCAGCAAATCCCAGCGGGGTCTTTGGGAGACCCAGTACTTC. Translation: CASSKSQRGLWETQYF.

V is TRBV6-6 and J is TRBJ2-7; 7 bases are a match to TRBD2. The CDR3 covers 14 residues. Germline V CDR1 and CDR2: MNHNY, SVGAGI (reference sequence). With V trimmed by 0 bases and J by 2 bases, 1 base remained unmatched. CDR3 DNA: TGTGCCAGCAGTTACTCAGCGGGAACCTACGAGCAGTACTTC. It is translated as CASSYSAGTYEQYF.

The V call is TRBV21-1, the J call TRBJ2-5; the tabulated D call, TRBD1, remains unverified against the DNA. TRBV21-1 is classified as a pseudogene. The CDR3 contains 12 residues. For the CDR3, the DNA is TGTGCCAGCAGCCTCACAGGGGAGACCCAGTACTTC. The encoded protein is CASSLTGETQYF.

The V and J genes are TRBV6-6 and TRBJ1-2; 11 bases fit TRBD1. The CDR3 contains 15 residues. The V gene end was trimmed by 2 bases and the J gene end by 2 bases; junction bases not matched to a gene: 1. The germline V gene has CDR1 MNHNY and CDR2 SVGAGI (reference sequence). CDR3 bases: TGTGCCAGCAGTTACGGGGACAGGGGGAACTATGGCTACACCTTC. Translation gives CASSYGDRGNYGYTF.

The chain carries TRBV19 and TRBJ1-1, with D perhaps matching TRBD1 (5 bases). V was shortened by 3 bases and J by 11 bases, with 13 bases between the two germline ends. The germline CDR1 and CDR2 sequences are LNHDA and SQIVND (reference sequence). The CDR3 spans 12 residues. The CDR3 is CASSMAGRVAFF. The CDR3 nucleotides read TGTGCCAGTAGTATGGCAGGGCGAGTTGCTTTCTTT.

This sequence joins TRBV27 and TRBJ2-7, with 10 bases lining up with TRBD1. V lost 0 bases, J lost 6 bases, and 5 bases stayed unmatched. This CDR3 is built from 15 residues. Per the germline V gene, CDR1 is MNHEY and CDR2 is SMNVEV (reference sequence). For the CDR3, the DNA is TGTGCCAGCAGTTTATCCGGACAGGGGGTAGGCGAGCAGTACTTC. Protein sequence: CASSLSGQGVGEQYF.

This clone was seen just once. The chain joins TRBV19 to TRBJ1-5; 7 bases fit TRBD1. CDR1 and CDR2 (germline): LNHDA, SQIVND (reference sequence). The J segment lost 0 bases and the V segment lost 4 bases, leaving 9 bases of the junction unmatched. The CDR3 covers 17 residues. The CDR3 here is CASSTGTAFYSNQPQHF. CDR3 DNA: TGTGCCAGTAGTACCGGGACAGCCTTTTATAGCAATCAGCCCCAGCATTTT.

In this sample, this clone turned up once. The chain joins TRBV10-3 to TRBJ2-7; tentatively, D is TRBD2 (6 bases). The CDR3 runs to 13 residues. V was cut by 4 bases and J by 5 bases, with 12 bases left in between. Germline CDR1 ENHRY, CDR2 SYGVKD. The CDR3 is CAISGGDWHEQYV. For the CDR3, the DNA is TGTGCCATCAGTGGCGGGGACTGGCACGAGCAGTACGTC.

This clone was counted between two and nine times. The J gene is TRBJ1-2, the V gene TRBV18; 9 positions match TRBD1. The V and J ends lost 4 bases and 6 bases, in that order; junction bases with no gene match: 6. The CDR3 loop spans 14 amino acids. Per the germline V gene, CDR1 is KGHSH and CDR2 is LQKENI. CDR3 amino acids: CASSLGGQGDGYTF. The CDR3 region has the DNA TGTGCCAGCTCACTGGGGGGACAGGGAGATGGCTACACCTTC.

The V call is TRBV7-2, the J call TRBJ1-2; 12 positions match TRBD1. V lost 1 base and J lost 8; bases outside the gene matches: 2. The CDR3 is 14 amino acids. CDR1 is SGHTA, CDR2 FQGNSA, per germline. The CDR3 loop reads CASSLGDRGLGYTF. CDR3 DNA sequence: TGTGCCAGCAGCTTAGGGGACAGGGGGCTCGGCTACACCTTC.

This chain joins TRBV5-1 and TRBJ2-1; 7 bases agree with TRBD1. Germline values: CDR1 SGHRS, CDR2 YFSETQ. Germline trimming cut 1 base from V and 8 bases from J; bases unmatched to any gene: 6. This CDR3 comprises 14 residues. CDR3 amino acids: CASSLQGEKDEQFF. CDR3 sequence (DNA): TGCGCCAGCAGCTTGCAGGGGGAGAAGGATGAGCAGTTCTTC.

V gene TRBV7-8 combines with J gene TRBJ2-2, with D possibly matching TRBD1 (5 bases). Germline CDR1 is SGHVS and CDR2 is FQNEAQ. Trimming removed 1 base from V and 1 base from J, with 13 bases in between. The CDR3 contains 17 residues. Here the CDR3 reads CASSLVAQVKNTGELFF. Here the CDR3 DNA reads TGTGCCAGCAGCTTAGTAGCACAGGTGAAGAACACCGGGGAGCTGTTTTTT.

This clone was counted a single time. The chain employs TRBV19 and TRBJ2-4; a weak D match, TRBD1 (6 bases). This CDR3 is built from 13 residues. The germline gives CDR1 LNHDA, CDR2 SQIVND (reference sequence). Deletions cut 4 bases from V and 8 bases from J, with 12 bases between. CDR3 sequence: CASSKQGEDIQYF. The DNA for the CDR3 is TGTGCCAGTAGTAAACAGGGCGAAGACATTCAGTACTTC.

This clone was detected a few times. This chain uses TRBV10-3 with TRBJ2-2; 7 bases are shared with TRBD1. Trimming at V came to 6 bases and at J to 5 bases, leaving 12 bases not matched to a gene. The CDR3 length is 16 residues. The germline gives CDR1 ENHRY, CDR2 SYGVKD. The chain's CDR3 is CAIRNDRALDTGELFF. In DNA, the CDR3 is TGTGCCATCAGGAATGACAGGGCCCTAGATACCGGGGAGCTGTTTTTT.

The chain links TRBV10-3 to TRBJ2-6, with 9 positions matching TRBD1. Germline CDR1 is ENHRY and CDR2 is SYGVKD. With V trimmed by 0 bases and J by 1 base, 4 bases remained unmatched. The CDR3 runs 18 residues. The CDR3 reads CAISESGTGRSGANVLTF. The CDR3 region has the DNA TGTGCCATCAGTGAGTCCGGGACAGGGAGGTCTGGGGCCAACGTCCTGACTTTC.

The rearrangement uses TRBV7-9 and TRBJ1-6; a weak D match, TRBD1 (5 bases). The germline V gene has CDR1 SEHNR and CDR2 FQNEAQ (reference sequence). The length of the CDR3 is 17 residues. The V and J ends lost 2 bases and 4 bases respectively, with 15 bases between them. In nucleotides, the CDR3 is TGTGCCAGCAGCTTACAGAGTGGGGCGCGGTATAATTCACCCCTCCACTTT. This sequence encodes CASSLQSGARYNSPLHF. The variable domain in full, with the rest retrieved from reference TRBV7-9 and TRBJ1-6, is DTGVSQNPRHKITKRGQNVTFRCDPISEHNRLYWYRQTLGQGPEFLTYFQNEAQLEKSRLLSDRFSAERPKGSFSTLEIQRTEQGDSAMYLCASSLQSGARYNSPLHFGNGTRLTVT.

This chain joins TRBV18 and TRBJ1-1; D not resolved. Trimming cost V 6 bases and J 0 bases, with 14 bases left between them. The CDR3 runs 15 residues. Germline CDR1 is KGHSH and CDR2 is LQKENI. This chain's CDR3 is CASSPVVDLNTEAFF. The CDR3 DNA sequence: TGTGCCAGCTCCCCGGTGGTGGACTTGAACACTGAAGCTTTCTTT.

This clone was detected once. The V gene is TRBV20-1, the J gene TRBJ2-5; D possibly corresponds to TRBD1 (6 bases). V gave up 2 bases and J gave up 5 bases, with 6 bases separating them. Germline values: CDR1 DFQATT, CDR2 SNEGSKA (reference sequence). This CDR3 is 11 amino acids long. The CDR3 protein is CSARQGETQYF. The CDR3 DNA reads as TGCAGTGCTAGACAGGGGGAGACCCAGTACTTC.

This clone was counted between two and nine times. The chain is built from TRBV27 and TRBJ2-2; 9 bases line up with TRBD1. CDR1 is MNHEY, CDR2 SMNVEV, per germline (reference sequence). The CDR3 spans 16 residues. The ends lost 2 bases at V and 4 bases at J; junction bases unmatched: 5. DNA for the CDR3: TGTGCCAGCAGTTTACGGGACAGGGTAGCCACCGGGGAGCTGTTTTTT. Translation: CASSLRDRVATGELFF.

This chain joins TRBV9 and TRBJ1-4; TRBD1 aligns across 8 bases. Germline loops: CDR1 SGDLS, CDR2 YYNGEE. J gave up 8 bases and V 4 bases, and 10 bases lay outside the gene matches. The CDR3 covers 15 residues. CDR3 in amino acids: CASSPRTGLYEKLFF. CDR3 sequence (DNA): TGTGCCAGCAGCCCCCGGACAGGGCTTTACGAAAAACTGTTTTTT.

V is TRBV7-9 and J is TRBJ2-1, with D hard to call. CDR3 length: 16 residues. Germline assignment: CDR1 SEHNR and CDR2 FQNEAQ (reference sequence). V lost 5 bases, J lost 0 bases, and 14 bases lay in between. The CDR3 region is CASSLPAGSSYNEQFF. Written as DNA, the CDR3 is TGTGCCAGCAGCCTCCCAGCAGGCAGCTCCTACAATGAGCAGTTCTTC.

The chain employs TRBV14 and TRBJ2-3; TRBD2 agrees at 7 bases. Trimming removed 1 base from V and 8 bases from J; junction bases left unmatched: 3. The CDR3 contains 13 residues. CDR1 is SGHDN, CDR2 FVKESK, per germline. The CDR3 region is CASSQGGGGTQYF. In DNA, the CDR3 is TGTGCCAGCAGCCAAGGCGGGGGTGGTACGCAGTATTTT. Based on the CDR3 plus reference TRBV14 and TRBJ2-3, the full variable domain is EAGVTQFPSHSVIEKGQTVTLRCDPISGHDNLYWYRRVMGKEIKFLLHFVKESKQDESGMPNNRFLAERTGGTYSTLKVQPAELEDSGVYFCASSQGGGGTQYFGPGTRLTVL.

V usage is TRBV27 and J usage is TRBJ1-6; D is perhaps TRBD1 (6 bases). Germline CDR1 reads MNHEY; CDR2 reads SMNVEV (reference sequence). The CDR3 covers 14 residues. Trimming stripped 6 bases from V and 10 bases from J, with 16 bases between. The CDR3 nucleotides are TGTGCCAGCAGAGACGCCGGGGGGCTCTCACCCCTCCACTTT. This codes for CASRDAGGLSPLHF.

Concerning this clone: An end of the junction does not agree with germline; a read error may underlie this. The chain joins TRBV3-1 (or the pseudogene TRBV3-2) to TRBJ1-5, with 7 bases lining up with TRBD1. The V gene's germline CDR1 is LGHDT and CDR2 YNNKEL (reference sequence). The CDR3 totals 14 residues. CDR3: CASSEDRVNQPQHF. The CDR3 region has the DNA TGTGCCAGCAGCGAAGACAGGGTTAATCAGCCCCAGCATTTT.

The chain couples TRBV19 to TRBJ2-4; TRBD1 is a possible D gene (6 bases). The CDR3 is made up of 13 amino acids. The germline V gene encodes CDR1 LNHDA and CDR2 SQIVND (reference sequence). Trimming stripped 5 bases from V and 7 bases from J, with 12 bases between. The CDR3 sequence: CASSVFGGNIQYF. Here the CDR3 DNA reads TGTGCCAGTAGTGTGTTTGGGGGCAACATTCAGTACTTC.

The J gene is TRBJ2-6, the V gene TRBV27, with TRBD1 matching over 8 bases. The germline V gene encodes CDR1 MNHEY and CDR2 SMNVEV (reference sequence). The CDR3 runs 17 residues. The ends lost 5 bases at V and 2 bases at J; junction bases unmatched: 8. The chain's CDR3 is CASSAPGGGTGANVLTF. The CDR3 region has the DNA TGTGCCAGCAGTGCACCAGGGGGCGGCACTGGGGCCAACGTCCTGACTTTC.

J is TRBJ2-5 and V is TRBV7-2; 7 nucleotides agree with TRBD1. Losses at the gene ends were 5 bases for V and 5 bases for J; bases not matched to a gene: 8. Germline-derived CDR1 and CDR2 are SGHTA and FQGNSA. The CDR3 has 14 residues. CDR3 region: CASSPKTGSETQYF. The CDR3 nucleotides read TGTGCCAGCAGCCCCAAGACAGGGTCCGAGACCCAGTACTTC.

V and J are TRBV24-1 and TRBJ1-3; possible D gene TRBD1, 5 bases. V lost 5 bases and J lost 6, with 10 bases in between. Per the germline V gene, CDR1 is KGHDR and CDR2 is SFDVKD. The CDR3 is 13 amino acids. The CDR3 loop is CATSGGALNTIYF. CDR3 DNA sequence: TGTGCCACCAGTGGGGGCGCTCTAAACACCATATATTTT.

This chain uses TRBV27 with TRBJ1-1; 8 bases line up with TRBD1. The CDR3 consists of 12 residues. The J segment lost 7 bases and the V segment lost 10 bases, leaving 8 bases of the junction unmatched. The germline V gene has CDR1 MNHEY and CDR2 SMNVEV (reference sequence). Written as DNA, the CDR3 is TGTGCCACGGGGACAGGAACAGTTGAAGCTTTCTTT. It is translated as CATGTGTVEAFF.

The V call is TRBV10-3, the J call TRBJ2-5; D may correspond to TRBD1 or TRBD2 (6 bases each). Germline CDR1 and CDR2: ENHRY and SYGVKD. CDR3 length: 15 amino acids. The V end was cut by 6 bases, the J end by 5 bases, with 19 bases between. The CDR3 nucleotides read TGTGCCATCAGCGAGGGGGGCCCCGGTGGGGAGACCCAGTACTTC. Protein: CAISEGGPGGETQYF.